This TCR beta chain was retrieved from a study of regulatory T cells in long-lasting Graves disease. Findings and caveats of the study: Favoring TRBV28, TRBJ1-2 and TRBJ2-5 was a feature seen in persistent disease.

In its sample, this clonotype was seen a few times. Its antigen is undetermined. The CDR3 extends over 18 amino acids. The germline CDR1 and CDR2 sequences are SGHTA and FQGTGA. V shed 5 bases, J shed 1 base, and the junction held 12 bases outside the gene matches. Time point indicated: newly diagnosed GD, antithyroid drugs for less than 3 months. Following extraction of RNA from PBMCs, that RNA was used to make the TCR library. One endocrinology department in Xi'an, China, was where patients came from. Peripheral blood, at about 8.9 milliliters, went into EDTA tubes. Arm-PCR of CDR3 regions and iRepertoire HTBI primers were used to build TCR beta libraries. TCRdb processed the multiplex PCR reads anew with MiXCR; each CDR3 protein has one entry. The data show a few hundred thousand distinct CDR3 sequences, about a sixth seen once. A further study also used this sample, focusing on T cells in Graves' hyperthyroidism and ophthalmopathy.

This clonotype was sampled from a man aged 40-49 years with Graves disease. This chain joins TRBV7-3 and TRBJ2-4; 9 bases match TRBD1. The material was peripheral blood mononuclear cells (PBMCs), obtained at new diagnosis, from a patient treated with antithyroid drugs. The CDR3 DNA follows: TGTGCCAGCAGCGAGTGGACAGGGGACACTAGTGCCAAAAACATTCAGTACTTC. This translates into CASSEWTGDTSAKNIQYF.